The source of this TCR beta chain is a study of OX40 agonist ivuxolimab in advanced cancers. On the study more broadly: Each dose-escalation patient presented with hepatocellular carcinoma, melanoma, renal cell or head and neck cancer. Regarding the study as a whole: Researchers did not determine the expanded peripheral T cells' antigen specificity.

A remark on this clone: The antigen is undetermined.

Sequencing used immunoSEQ multiplex PCR; TCRdb keeps in-frame clones, though not all of them. In the table there are some 44,000 clones, roughly 86% of which are singletons. This receptor was taken from an adult with an advanced solid tumor such as melanoma, head and neck, liver or kidney cancer. This sample comprised CD4+ or CD8+ T cells sorted from blood, obtained in a trial of the OX40 agonist ivuxolimab.

CDR3 coding DNA: TGTGCCAGCAGCTCATCCGGGGGGGCCACAGATACGCAGTATTTT. It specifies CASSSSGGATDTQYF. The chain combines TRBV7-6 with TRBJ2-3, with 8 positions matching TRBD2. J was trimmed by 2 bases and V by 4 bases; bases with no gene match: 5. The CDR3 extends over 15 amino acids. Germline loops: CDR1 SGHVS, CDR2 FNYEAQ.